These 15 T cell receptor beta chains were all obtained from the same sample, sequenced in a study of cytomegalovirus exposure and HLA in healthy donors. Assay: immunoSEQ multiplex PCR; the TCRdb copy retains only in-frame clones and omits some. This table holds about 170,000 clones, roughly nine tenths found once. Specimen: PBMCs. These TCRs come from a man in his late teens or twenties in good health and CMV-seropositive.

The DNA for the CDR3 is TGCGCCAGCAGCCAAGAGGGACTCCTCTACGAGCAGTACTTC. Amino acids: CASSQEGLLYEQYF. The chain uses TRBV4-1 and TRBJ2-7, with D maybe TRBD2 (6 bases). Germline assignment: CDR1 MGHRA and CDR2 YSYEKL. This CDR3 is 14 amino acids long. V was trimmed by 0 bases and J by 3 bases, leaving 9 bases between them.

The table lists this clone with a count of one. Other DNA sequences in the sample encode the same CDR3. V gene TRBV4-2 combines with J gene TRBJ2-7; 10 nucleotides line up with TRBD1. Losses at the gene ends were 1 base for V and 4 bases for J; bases not matched to a gene: 4. The CDR3 covers 15 residues. Germline V gene data show CDR1 as LGHNA and CDR2 as YNFKEQ. CDR3: CASSQGGQGSYEQYF. The CDR3 DNA is TGTGCCAGCAGCCAAGGGGGACAGGGGTCGTACGAGCAGTACTTC.

This chain connects TRBV7-6 to TRBJ2-5; D is uncertain. The CDR3 sequence is 13 residues long. Trimming removed 2 bases at V and 1 base at J, with 5 bases between. CDR1 and CDR2 from the germline V gene are SGHVS and FNYEAQ. The CDR3 reads CASSLSVQETQYF. The CDR3 DNA reads TGTGCCAGCAGCTTATCTGTCCAAGAGACCCAGTACTTC.

This clone was recorded only once. V gene TRBV5-1 combines with J gene TRBJ1-6, with 7 bases fitting TRBD1. This CDR3 region has 14 residues. The germline V gene has CDR1 SGHRS and CDR2 YFSETQ. After removal of 4 bases from V and 10 bases from J, the junction contained 8 bases not matched to a gene. CDR3 sequence (DNA): TGCGCCAGCAGCCAGGAGGGGGCAGGGTCACCCCTCCACTTT. Its protein is CASSQEGAGSPLHF.

In its sample, this clone was seen a few times. CDR3 sequence: CASSVAGNGANVLTF. The DNA for the CDR3 is TGTGCCAGCAGCGTAGCCGGGAATGGGGCCAACGTCCTGACTTTC. The chain is built from TRBV9 and TRBJ2-6; D is perhaps TRBD2 (5 bases). The CDR3 has 15 residues. CDR1 is SGDLS and CDR2 is YYNGEE in the germline V gene. The ends were cut back, 0 bases at V and 3 bases at J, with 7 bases in the middle. The full variable domain, in which reference TRBV9 and TRBJ2-6 provide the parts outside the CDR3, is DSGVTQTPKHLITATGQRVTLRCSPRSGDLSVYWYQQSLDQGLQFLIQYYNGEERAKGNILERFSAQQFPDLHSELNLSSLELGDSALYFCASSVAGNGANVLTFGAGSRLTVL.

The V gene is TRBV16, the J gene TRBJ2-7; the match to TRBD1 covers 11 bases. The CDR3 has 16 residues. J lost 3 bases, V lost 5 bases, and 9 bases had no gene match. Germline V gene sequence: CDR1 KGHSY, CDR2 FQNENV. The CDR3 nucleotides are TGTGCCAGCAGCGGAGCTGGGGACAGGGGGTTCTACGAGCAGTACTTC. Translated: CASSGAGDRGFYEQYF.

The genes are TRBV20-1 and TRBJ1-1; D is ambiguous. This CDR3 region has 11 residues. Germline lookup yields CDR1 DFQATT and CDR2 SNEGSKA (reference sequence). The CDR3 nucleotides read TGCCGGGGATTGTCAGACCAAATAGCTTTCTTT. It translates to CRGLSDQIAFF.

The V gene is TRBV28, the J gene TRBJ1-4; D not resolved. The V end lost 2 bases, the J end lost 5 bases, and 12 bases lay between the germline ends. Germline CDR1 reads MDHEN; CDR2 reads SYDVKM. The CDR3 covers 15 residues. In DNA form, the CDR3 reads TGTGCCAGCAGTTTAAGGGAGAAGCCCAATGAAAAACTGTTTTTT. This encodes CASSLREKPNEKLFF.

This clone was seen once. The chain employs TRBV4-1 and TRBJ2-2; TRBD2 matches at 13 bases. CDR3 length: 19 amino acids. Germline lookup yields CDR1 MGHRA and CDR2 YSYEKL. Germline trimming cut 3 bases from V and 4 bases from J; bases unmatched to any gene: 11. In DNA form, the CDR3 reads TGCGCCAGCAGCCAGCTGACTAGCGGGGGGCGTACGAGCACCGGGGAGCTGTTTTTT. It codes for CASSQLTSGGRTSTGELFF.

The gene calls are TRBV7-9 and TRBJ2-1; tentative D call: TRBD1 (6 bases). CDR3 length: 15 amino acids. Trimming pared 5 bases from V and 9 bases from J, leaving 20 bases between. The germline V gene has CDR1 SEHNR and CDR2 FQNEAQ (reference sequence). The DNA of the CDR3 is TGTGCCAGCAGCGCAGAACACAGGGCGTCCGGTGAGCAGTTCTTC. Its protein product is CASSAEHRASGEQFF. Full variable domain (remainder filled in from reference TRBV7-9 and TRBJ2-1): DTGVSQNPRHKITKRGQNVTFRCDPISEHNRLYWYRQTLGQGPEFLTYFQNEAQLEKSRLLSDRFSAERPKGSFSTLEIQRTEQGDSAMYLCASSAEHRASGEQFFGPGTRLTVL.

This chain links TRBV5-6 with TRBJ1-2; D is possibly TRBD1 (5 bases). From germline, CDR1 is SGHDT and CDR2 YYEEEE. The CDR3 contains 13 residues. Between the trimmed V and J ends, which lost 0 bases and 3 bases, there was a span of 6 bases. The CDR3 nucleotides are TGTGCCAGCAGCTTGGGCAGGGACTATGGCTACACCTTC. Amino acid sequence: CASSLGRDYGYTF.

The rearrangement uses TRBV9 and TRBJ1-1; D remains ambiguous. Per germline, CDR1 SGDLS and CDR2 YYNGEE. This CDR3 comprises 15 residues. The V gene lost 0 bases and the J gene lost 3 bases, with 12 bases spanning the gap. For the CDR3, the DNA is TGTGCCAGCAGCGTAGGAGGAGTGATGGACACTGAAGCTTTCTTT. Protein product: CASSVGGVMDTEAFF. The full variable domain, with the rest looked up from reference TRBV9 and TRBJ1-1, is DSGVTQTPKHLITATGQRVTLRCSPRSGDLSVYWYQQSLDQGLQFLIQYYNGEERAKGNILERFSAQQFPDLHSELNLSSLELGDSALYFCASSVGGVMDTEAFFGQGTRLTVV.

The V call is TRBV5-4, the J call TRBJ2-1; 8 bases are shared with TRBD1. V trimming: 7 bases; J trimming: 13 bases; junction bases outside the gene matches: 13. CDR1 SGHNT and CDR2 YYREEE come from the germline V gene (reference sequence). This CDR3 is built from 13 residues. The CDR3 nucleotides are TGTGCCAGCTCCGGGCCCGAGACAGGGGAACAGTTCTTC. This gives the protein CASSGPETGEQFF.

The rearrangement uses TRBV6-5 and TRBJ2-1, with D perhaps matching TRBD1 (6 bases). The CDR3 loop spans 13 amino acids. The germline V and J ends were trimmed by 4 bases and 8 bases, with 12 bases remaining between them. Germline V gene lookup returns CDR1 MNHEY and CDR2 SVGAGI. CDR3 loop: CASSSPGVYEQFF. DNA for the CDR3: TGTGCCAGCAGTTCTCCAGGGGTCTATGAGCAGTTCTTC.

The genes are TRBV6-6 and TRBJ1-5; D remains ambiguous. V lost 5 bases to trimming and J lost 3 bases, with 11 bases between them. The CDR3 spans 14 residues. CDR1 is MNHNY and CDR2 is SVGAGI in the germline V gene (reference sequence). The CDR3 region is CASSQHRTNQPQHF. The CDR3 DNA is TGTGCCAGCAGTCAACACAGAACCAATCAGCCCCAGCATTTT.